Following are 6 T cell receptor beta chains from one sample sequenced in a study of OX40 agonist ivuxolimab in advanced cancers. The data were produced by immunoSEQ multiplex PCR, yet TCRdb's version contains in-frame clones alone and is incomplete. The sample shows about 33,000 clones, roughly 90% of them seen only once. The sequences come from CD4+ or CD8+ T cells sorted from blood, collected in a trial of the OX40 agonist ivuxolimab. Receptor source: an adult with an advanced solid tumor such as melanoma, head and neck, liver or kidney cancer.

This chain uses TRBV30 with TRBJ2-3; 10 positions match TRBD2. V lost 5 bases and J lost 5; bases outside the gene matches: 1. The length of the CDR3 is 12 residues. CDR1 and CDR2 (germline): GTSNPN, SVGIG (reference sequence). CDR3 sequence reads: CAWLAGVDTQYF. CDR3 nucleotide sequence: TGTGCCTGGCTAGCGGGGGTAGATACGCAGTATTTT.

V usage is TRBV27 and J usage is TRBJ2-5; D may correspond to TRBD1 or TRBD2 (5 bases each). In germline, CDR1 is MNHEY, CDR2 SMNVEV (reference sequence). This CDR3 is built from 13 residues. The ends were cut back, 1 base at V and 5 bases at J, with 8 bases in the middle. Here the CDR3 DNA reads TGTGCCAGCAGTTTATACGAGGGGGAGACCCAGTACTTC. It codes for CASSLYEGETQYF.

A single count supports this clone. This sequence joins TRBV25-1 and TRBJ2-2, with TRBD2 identical over 8 bases. CDR3 length equals 17 residues. The V gene end was trimmed by 0 bases and the J gene end by 9 bases; junction bases not matched to a gene: 12. Germline CDR1 MGHDK, CDR2 SYGVNS. The CDR3 spells CASSEYASGRYHRELFF. The CDR3 region has the DNA TGTGCCAGCAGTGAATATGCAAGCGGGAGATACCACCGGGAGCTGTTTTTT.

The chain is built from TRBV28 and TRBJ2-7; 14 bases align to TRBD2. This CDR3 is 20 amino acids long. The V gene's germline CDR1 is MDHEN and CDR2 SYDVKM. Trimming cost V 4 bases and J 0 bases; bases outside gene matches: 14. As DNA, the CDR3 is TGTGCCAGCAGTTCCACCAATCCCGGGACTAGCGGGGGAATCTCCTACGAGCAGTACTTC. Translating gives CASSSTNPGTSGGISYEQYF. The complete variable domain, with remaining parts taken from reference TRBV28 and TRBJ2-7, reads DVKVTQSSRYLVKRTGEKVFLECVQDMDHENMFWYRQDPGLGLRLIYFSYDVKMKEKGDIPEGYSVSREKKERFSLILESASTNQTSMYLCASSSTNPGTSGGISYEQYFGPGTRLTVT.

This chain uses TRBV7-4 with TRBJ1-3; D unresolved. The CDR3 runs 15 residues. V lost 3 bases to trimming and J lost 0 bases, with 9 bases between them. Germline CDR1 reads SGHVT; CDR2 reads SQSDAQ. The CDR3 DNA sequence: TGTGCCAGCAGCTTCGCAGGAAGCTCTGGAAACACCATATATTTT. It yields the protein CASSFAGSSGNTIYF.

The chain has TRBV7-9 and TRBJ2-7; tentative D call: TRBD2 (6 bases). Trimming cost V 4 bases and J 4 bases, with 20 bases left between them. Per the germline V gene, CDR1 is SEHNR and CDR2 is FQNEAQ (reference sequence). CDR3 length equals 16 residues. DNA for the CDR3: TGTGCCAGCAGCTCAATGGCCGGGGGAGCCTCGTACGAGCAGTACTTC. This encodes CASSSMAGGASYEQYF.